This T cell receptor (beta chain) was sequenced during a study of blood T cell repertoires in COVID-19. Study as a whole: From T cells, B-cell-depleted T cells, or PBMCs came the material, which was cDNA or gDNA.

Produced via immunoSEQ multiplex PCR; TCRdb's table is partial and in-frame only. Here the sample spans about 99,000 clones, 84% being singletons. V lost 4 bases and J 6 bases, leaving 8 bases between the germline ends. The CDR3 is made up of 12 amino acids. Looked up from germline, CDR1 is SNHLY and CDR2 is FYNNEI. Sequenced sample: peripheral blood. This receptor was identified in a man in his 70s with active or convalescent COVID-19. This rearrangement joins TRBV2 to TRBJ2-3, with D possibly matching TRBD1 (5 bases). The DNA for the CDR3 is TGTGCCAGCAGTGGAGACAGTGATACGCAGTATTTT. As protein: CASSGDSDTQYF. The complete variable domain, with remaining parts taken from reference TRBV2 and TRBJ2-3, reads EPEVTQTPSHQVTQMGQEVILRCVPISNHLYFYWYRQILGQKVEFLVSFYNNEISEKSEIFDDQFSVERPDGSNFTLKIRSTKLEDSAMYFCASSGDSDTQYFGPGTRLTVL.